These T cell receptor beta chains were read from a single sample in a study of tumor-infiltrating lymphocytes in glioblastoma multiforme. Using its own MiXCR run on the multiplex PCR reads, TCRdb lists one record per CDR3 protein. This sample has about 13,000 distinct CDR3 sequences; 60% to 65% occur once, and the top ten carry around 33%. Sequencing used brain tumor tissue. These receptors came from a male donor with glioblastoma. CDR3s include the opening cysteine and the closing phenylalanine or tryptophan. D genes are given only for firm matches. Clone size, where shown, is once, few, many, or a class for clones that have expanded.

j_gene	d_gene	abundance	v_gene	CDR3aa	CDR3nt
TRBJ2-2	NA	NA	TRBV7-8	CTSSQTIGSVSGELFF	TGTACCAGCAGCCAAACTATCGGGAGTGTCTCCGGGGAGCTGTTTTTT
TRBJ2-4	TRBD1	NA	TRBV30	CARSADPGQLAQNIQYF	TGTGCCCGGAGCGCAGATCCGGGACAGCTAGCCCAAAACATTCAGTACTTC
TRBJ1-6	TRBD1	many	TRBV27	CASSPFVGGASPFGNSPLHF	TGTGCCAGCAGCCCTTTCGTAGGGGGCGCGTCTCCCTTTGGGAATTCACCCCTCCACTTT
TRBJ2-5	NA	NA	TRBV20-1	CRARKLTTQETQYF	TGCAGAGCTAGAAAACTAACTACCCAAGAGACCCAGTACTTC
TRBJ1-2	NA	medium-sized	TRBV6-1	CASTEFPQQNFYGYTF	TGTGCCAGCACCGAATTCCCCCAACAGAATTTCTATGGCTACACCTTC
TRBJ1-2	TRBD1	NA	TRBV28	CASSSGQVYDYTF	TGTGCCAGTAGCTCAGGACAGGTCTATGACTACACCTTC
TRBJ2-3	NA	medium-sized	TRBV4-1	CASSQVLTRSGTDTQYF	TGCGCCAGCAGCCAAGTTCTTACCCGCTCTGGCACAGATACGCAGTATTTT
TRBJ2-1	NA	many	TRBV29-1	CSTRDVSSYDEQFF	TGCAGCACTCGGGACGTGAGCTCCTACGACGAGCAGTTCTTC
TRBJ2-7	TRBD2	once	TRBV20-1	CSATSVMPYEHYF	TGCAGTGCAACTAGCGTAATGCCATACGAGCACTACTTC
TRBJ1-1	NA	NA	TRBV6-1	CASSVDRMGNTEAFF	TGTGCCAGCAGTGTCGACAGGATGGGGAACACTGAAGCTTTCTTT
TRBJ1-2	TRBD1	NA	TRBV4-1	CVISQDRYRGNYDYTF	TGCGTCATCAGCCAAGATCGATACAGGGGAAACTATGACTACACCTTC
TRBJ2-2	NA	NA	TRBV12-3/TRBV12-4	CASSLTYVTNTGELFF	TGTGCCAGCAGTTTAACCTACGTTACGAACACCGGGGAGCTGTTTTTT
TRBJ2-2	TRBD2	many	TRBV19	CASSPPGTSGMVGELFF	TGTGCCAGTAGTCCTCCCGGGACTAGCGGGATGGTCGGGGAGCTGTTTTTT
TRBJ2-1	NA	NA	TRBV6-2/TRBV6-3	CASRSGGVNQQFF	TGTGCCAGCAGATCCGGGGGAGTCAATCAGCAATTCTTC
TRBJ2-1	NA	NA	TRBV10-3	CAISPLGGGQDYEQFF	TGTGCCATCAGTCCACTAGGGGGAGGGCAAGACTATGAGCAATTCTTC
TRBJ2-3	NA	NA	TRBV10-3	CAISRTGRVAVDTQYF	TGTGCCATCAGTCGAACCGGACGGGTGGCCGTAGATACGCAGTATTTT
TRBJ2-2	NA	NA	TRBV11-2	CAISHELDSGELFF	TGTGCCATCAGCCACGAACTAGACTCCGGGGAGCTGTTTTTT
TRBJ2-3	NA	NA	TRBV12-3/TRBV12-4	CVSQFLTKDRQYF	TGTGTCAGTCAGTTTTTAACTAAAGATAGGCAGTATTTT
TRBJ2-1	NA	few	TRBV10-3	CAISESGVYNEQFF	TGTGCCATCAGTGAGTCAGGAGTTTACAATGAGCAGTTCTTC
TRBJ2-1	NA	NA	TRBV6-2/TRBV6-3	CAISYPLLSRPYNEQFF	TGTGCCATCAGTTATCCCCTATTATCACGTCCGTACAATGAGCAGTTCTTC
TRBJ2-6	NA	NA	TRBV11-3	CASSGTGANVRTF	TGTGCCAGTTCAGGGACCGGGGCCAACGTCCGGACTTTC
TRBJ1-4	NA	NA	TRBV10-3	CAISGQKNEKLFF	TGTGCCATCAGTGGACAGAAAAATGAAAAACTGTTTTTT
TRBJ2-7	NA	NA	TRBV20-1	CSARQGERDYEQYF	TGCAGTGCTAGACAGGGCGAGAGAGACTACGAGCAGTATTTC
TRBJ2-2	TRBD2	NA	TRBV11-2	CASSSIAGAGGDLFF	TGTGCCAGCAGCTCGATAGCGGGAGCGGGTGGAGACCTGTTTTTT
TRBJ2-3	NA	few	TRBV5-1	CASSQDRHTDIQYF	TGCGCCAGCAGCCAGGACCGACACACAGATATACAGTATTTT
TRBJ1-1	NA	NA	TRBV10-3	CAISELEGSTEAFF	TGTGCCATCAGTGAGTTGGAGGGTTCCACTGAAGCTTTCTTT
TRBJ2-7	NA	NA	TRBV10-3	CASTWTIKHEQYF	TGTGCCAGCACCTGGACTATCAAACACGAGCAGTACTTC
TRBJ2-7	TRBD2	NA	TRBV20-1	CGVNLRTSGLPGQYF	TGCGGTGTCAACCTTCGGACTAGCGGGCTCCCGGGGCAGTACTTC
TRBJ2-7	NA	large	TRBV6-2/TRBV6-3	CASTPGNYEQYF	TGTGCCAGCACCCCGGGTAACTACGAGCAGTACTTC
TRBJ2-7	TRBD2	medium-sized	TRBV20-1	CSARDPSGSVYEQYF	TGCAGTGCCAGGGACCCCAGCGGGAGTGTCTACGAGCAGTACTTC
TRBJ1-5	NA	NA	TRBV12-3/TRBV12-4	CASIVVEGDQPQHF	TGTGCCAGCATAGTTGTGGAGGGAGATCAGCCCCAGCATTTT
TRBJ1-4	NA	NA	TRBV14	CASSLGVTNEKLFF	TGTGCCAGCAGCTTGGGGGTGACTAATGAGAAACTGTTTTTT
TRBJ2-7	NA	NA	TRBV11-2	CASSSYIGDEQYF	TGTGCCAGCAGCTCCTATATAGGGGACGAGCAGTACTTC
TRBJ2-1	TRBD2	few	TRBV19	CASSMWGGGREQFF	TGTGCCAGTAGTATGTGGGGGGGGGGTCGTGAGCAGTTCTTC
TRBJ2-3	TRBD1	once	TRBV5-5	CVSSPGQGIDMQYF	TGTGTCAGCAGCCCGGGACAGGGGATAGATATGCAGTATTTT
TRBJ2-2	NA	NA	TRBV10-2	CASSDGDTGELFF	TGCGCCAGCAGTGACGGGGACACCGGGGAGCTGTTTTTT
TRBJ1-1	NA	NA	TRBV30	CVRRSGMDEAFF	TGTGTCCGCCGTTCAGGGATGGATGAAGCTTTCTTT
TRBJ2-7	TRBD1	hyperexpanded	TRBV11-1	CASSGQGREQYF	TGTGCCAGCAGCGGACAGGGGCGCGAGCAGTACTTC
TRBJ1-1	NA	NA	TRBV2	CASSVQVAEAFF	TGTGCCAGCAGTGTCCAAGTCGCTGAAGCTTTCTTT
TRBJ1-6	NA	NA	TRBV20-1	CSTRGRGSVHSPLHF	TGCAGTACTAGAGGGCGGGGTTCCGTGCATTCACCCCTCCATTTT
TRBJ2-7	TRBD2	medium-sized	TRBV20-1	CSARQGGRDYEQYF	TGCAGTGCTAGACAGGGCGGGAGAGACTACGAGCAGTACTTC
TRBJ1-1	NA	NA	TRBV14	CASSYEANTEAFF	TGTGCCAGCAGTTACGAAGCAAACACTGAAGCTTTCTTT
TRBJ1-2	TRBD1	large	TRBV4-1	CASSQRTGYDGYTF	TGCGCCAGCAGCCAAAGGACAGGGTACGATGGCTACACCTTC
TRBJ2-5	NA	NA	TRBV5-6	CVSSLVVAGYQEAQYF	TGTGTCAGCAGCTTGGTGGTAGCAGGCTACCAAGAGGCCCAGTACTTC
TRBJ2-4	NA	once	TRBV7-9	CASSLEGAVVKNIQYF	TGTGCCAGCAGCTTAGAAGGGGCTGTTGTCAAAAACATTCAGTACTTC
TRBJ2-7	TRBD1	few	TRBV20-1	CSAIGGQGVSRGEQYF	TGCAGTGCTATAGGGGGACAGGGAGTTAGCCGGGGTGAGCAGTACTTC
TRBJ2-1	TRBD2	medium-sized	TRBV6-1	CASSVSQLAGAYEQFF	TGTGCCAGCAGTGTATCCCAACTAGCGGGAGCTTATGAGCAGTTCTTC
TRBJ2-3	TRBD2	NA	TRBV4-1	CTSSQLGPVAGDHTDTQYF	TGCACCAGCAGCCAACTCGGACCGGTAGCGGGAGACCACACAGATACGCAGTATTTT
TRBJ2-1	NA	NA	TRBV20-1	CSAESRSGVSYNEQFF	TGCAGTGCTGAATCCAGAAGCGGAGTCTCCTACAATGAGCAGTTCTTC
TRBJ2-1	NA	NA	TRBV6-5	CASSPRPYNDGQFF	TGTGCCAGCAGTCCCAGGCCCTATAACGACGGACAGTTCTTC
TRBJ1-2	NA	few	TRBV20-1	CSAFRGPMSHGYTF	TGCAGTGCCTTCCGGGGGCCTATGTCGCATGGCTACACCTTC
TRBJ2-5	NA	medium-sized	TRBV10-3	CAISESGDQETQYF	TGTGCCATCAGTGAGTCAGGGGACCAAGAGACCCAGTACTTC
TRBJ2-5	TRBD2	NA	TRBV5-1	CVSSLASGGIETQYF	TGCGTCAGCAGCTTGGCCTCGGGAGGGATAGAGACCCAGTACTTC
TRBJ2-2	TRBD1	NA	TRBV11-3	CVSSPGQGRFYTGELFF	TGTGTCAGCAGCCCGGGACAGGGGCGCTTCTACACCGGGGAGCTGTTTTTT
TRBJ2-1	TRBD1	NA	TRBV29-1	CSVGRTGGRSEQFF	TGCAGCGTAGGAAGGACAGGGGGCAGGAGTGAGCAGTTCTTC